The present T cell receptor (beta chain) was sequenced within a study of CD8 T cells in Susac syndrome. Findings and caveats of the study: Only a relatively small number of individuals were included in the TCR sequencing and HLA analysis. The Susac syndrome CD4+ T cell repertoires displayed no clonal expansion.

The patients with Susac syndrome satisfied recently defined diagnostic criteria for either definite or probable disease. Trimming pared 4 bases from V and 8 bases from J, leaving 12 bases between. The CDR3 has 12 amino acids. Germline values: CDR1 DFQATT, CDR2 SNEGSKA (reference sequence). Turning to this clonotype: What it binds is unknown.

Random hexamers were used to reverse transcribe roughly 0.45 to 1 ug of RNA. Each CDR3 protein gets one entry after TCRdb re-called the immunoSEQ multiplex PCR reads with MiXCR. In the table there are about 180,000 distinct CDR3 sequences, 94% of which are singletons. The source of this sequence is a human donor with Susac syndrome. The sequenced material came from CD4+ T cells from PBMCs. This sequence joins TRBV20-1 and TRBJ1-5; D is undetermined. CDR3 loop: CSAKASEEPQHF. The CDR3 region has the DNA TGCAGTGCTAAGGCCTCCGAGGAGCCCCAGCATTTT.